Listed below are T cell receptor beta chains from one sample, sequenced in a study of molecular identifiers for immune sequencing clone quantification. MiXCR, run by TCRdb on the PCR reads, gives a single entry per CDR3 protein. The sample lists tens of thousands of distinct CDR3 sequences, about 25% occurring once. The sample comprised naive CD8+ T cells from blood, with Jurkat cell RNA spiked in. Receptors originate from a human donor in good health. Some libraries in this study had Jurkat cell RNA spiked in. The CDR3 runs from the conserved cysteine through the conserved F or W. D genes are given only for firm matches.

j_call d_call v_call cdr3_aa
TRBJ2-7 . TRBV6-5 CASSSKQAGSYEQYF
TRBJ2-2 . TRBV9 CASSVEWSGELFF
TRBJ2-5 . TRBV7-6 CASSSYTSGEETQYF
TRBJ1-1 . TRBV4-1 CASSHKTGFPEAFF
TRBJ2-7 . TRBV6-5 CASSYSGGGEQYF
TRBJ2-3 TRBD2 TRBV3-1 CASSQGGLAGINTDTQYF
TRBJ2-5 TRBD2 TRBV7-8 CASSFLAGGQETQYF
TRBJ2-2 . TRBV7-2 CASSPRPWGLGGELFF
TRBJ1-5 . TRBV24-1 CATSGGTDSNQPQHF
TRBJ2-7 TRBD1 TRBV20-1 CSARGQGVVYEQYF
TRBJ2-5 TRBD1 TRBV5-6 CASSWDRAEETQYF
TRBJ2-5 . TRBV4-3 CASSQDLGDQETQYF
TRBJ1-6 . TRBV4-1 CASSRLLAETYNSPLHF
TRBJ2-3 . TRBV7-6 CASSSQKALVFSTDTQYF
TRBJ1-3 . TRBV7-2 CASSRTGNTIYF
TRBJ2-3 . TRBV5-6 CASSYEVTDTRYF
TRBJ2-7 . TRBV29-1 CSVEDMGGRPYEQYF
TRBJ2-7 TRBD2 TRBV7-2 CASSPEPGGSSYEQYF
TRBJ2-7 TRBD1 TRBV24-1 CATSDRQGSSYEQYF
TRBJ2-5 . TRBV29-1 CSVVVLGGAATQYF
TRBJ1-4 . TRBV6-5 CASSYSPTNEKLFF
TRBJ1-4 . TRBV9 CASSVGGTNEKLFF
TRBJ1-2 . TRBV5-3 CASSLGAGTGYGCTF
TRBJ2-1 TRBD2 TRBV7-9 CASSLRTSGSYYNEQFF
TRBJ1-3 . TRBV14 CASSPPRGSGNTIYF
TRBJ2-3 . TRBV29-1 CSVEGAGAPTDTQYF
TRBJ2-3 . TRBV20-1 CSARDGGLAPEAYF
TRBJ2-7 TRBD1 TRBV28 CASSYSNRGYPYEQYF
TRBJ2-1 . TRBV4-1 CASSPALSDEQFF
TRBJ2-7 . TRBV7-9 CASSLALGDEQYF
TRBJ2-2 TRBD1 TRBV11-2 CASSLERAGGTGELFF
TRBJ1-1 . TRBV20-1 CSARGRGGNTEAFF
TRBJ2-3 TRBD1 TRBV6-6 CASRSLQGASTDTQYF
TRBJ2-1 . TRBV6-1 CASSDASDEQFF
TRBJ2-7 TRBD2 TRBV5-6 CASSSGGGAQGEQYF
TRBJ2-7 . TRBV14 CASSQELERNEQYF